A few counts support the clone carrying this T cell receptor beta chain. Antigen specificity is unknown. In TCRdb, the RT-PCR reads were re-called with MiXCR into one record per CDR3 protein. The sample yields around 160,000 distinct CDR3 sequences, around 9.9% seen once. This sample was taken from a study of response to subunit inactivated influenza vaccine. General study findings and limits: Few new T cells, the authors suggested, are recruited by each seasonal influenza vaccination.

V lost 5 bases to trimming and J lost 3 bases; unmatched junction nucleotides: 9. Germline V gene sequence: CDR1 SGHAT, CDR2 FQNNGV. The CDR3 loop spans 17 amino acids. This TCR derives from a man aged 50 to 59 who received an inactivated influenza vaccine. The chain carries TRBV11-2 and TRBJ2-1; TRBD1 agrees at 11 bases. The source material was non-naive T cells sorted from PBMCs, sampled roughly 45 days after vaccination. The chain's CDR3 is CASSLGQGVIGYNEQFF. The CDR3 DNA sequence: TGTGCCAGCAGCCTGGGACAGGGGGTCATCGGCTACAATGAGCAGTTCTTC.